Below are 24 T cell receptor beta chains sequenced from a single sample in a study of cytomegalovirus exposure and HLA in healthy donors. PCR used 60 Vbeta primers and 13 Jbeta primers. The protocol was immunoSEQ multiplex PCR, while the TCRdb copy is restricted to in-frame clones and leaves out a portion. The data hold 110,000 to 150,000 clones, with 70% to 90% observed a single time. Sequencing was done on a sample of PBMCs. These receptors all stem from a woman aged 40 to 50 in good health and CMV-seropositive.

The chain links TRBV5-1 to TRBJ2-1; possibly TRBD2 for D (5 bases). With 0 bases removed from V and 0 bases from J, the gap between germline ends came to 10 bases. From germline, CDR1 is SGHRS and CDR2 YFSETQ. The CDR3 contains 16 residues. The CDR3 DNA reads as TGCGCCAGCAGCTTGGCGGGAAAGGGCTCCTACAATGAGCAGTTCTTC. Translated: CASSLAGKGSYNEQFF.

A few counts support this clone. The rearrangement uses TRBV6-1 and TRBJ1-1; D may be TRBD1 (5 bases). With 4 bases removed from V and 0 bases from J, the gap between germline ends came to 24 bases. The CDR3 extends over 19 amino acids. CDR1 is MNHNS and CDR2 is SASEGT in the germline V gene. CDR3 protein: CASSGENPGLKGLNTEAFF. The CDR3 coding sequence is TGTGCCAGCAGTGGAGAGAATCCAGGGTTAAAGGGCCTGAACACTGAAGCTTTCTTT.

Comments on this clone: The same CDR3 also results from other DNA sequences found in this sample. This chain connects TRBV7-2 to TRBJ1-2; the D gene is possibly TRBD1 (5 bases). The CDR3 is 12 residues long. Germline V CDR1 and CDR2: SGHTA, FQGNSA. V gave up 4 bases and J gave up 5 bases, with 8 bases separating them. The CDR3 sequence: CASSSSGYGYTF. CDR3 DNA sequence: TGTGCCAGCAGCTCATCAGGGTATGGCTACACCTTC.

This chain connects TRBV7-8 to TRBJ2-7, with 11 bases lining up with TRBD2. Germline CDR1 reads SGHVS; CDR2 reads FQNEAQ. The CDR3 runs to 16 residues. The trim removed 5 bases at V and 1 base at J, leaving 7 bases unmatched. This CDR3 reads CASSIPTSGASYEQYF. The CDR3 DNA reads TGTGCCAGCAGCATACCGACTAGCGGGGCTTCCTACGAGCAGTACTTC.

The rearrangement links TRBV6-6 to TRBJ2-2; TRBD2 aligns across 7 bases. The CDR3 sequence is 14 residues long. Looked up from germline, CDR1 is MNHNY and CDR2 is SVGAGI (reference sequence). V trimming: 5 bases; J trimming: 7 bases; junction bases outside the gene matches: 7. The CDR3 DNA sequence: TGTGCCAGCAGTGGAAGTGGGGGGGGCGGGGAGCTGTTTTTT. This sequence encodes CASSGSGGGGELFF.

This clone was observed once. Additional DNA sequences in this sample encode the identical CDR3. J is TRBJ2-7 and V is TRBV28; D is unresolved. The CDR3 extends over 11 amino acids. Germline V gives CDR1 MDHEN, CDR2 SYDVKM. Trimming took 6 bases from V and 4 from J, leaving 7 bases between them. CDR3 sequence (DNA): TGTGCCAGCAGCTTGCAGTACGAGCAGTACTTC. This encodes CASSLQYEQYF.

The V gene is TRBV11-2, the J gene TRBJ2-5; 8 bases line up with TRBD1. The tail of the sequence fits TRBJ2-7 better, so the J call may be wrong. The CDR3 covers 13 residues. Germline assignment: CDR1 SGHAT and CDR2 FQNNGV. CDR3: CASSSLTGDEQYF. CDR3 DNA: TGTGCCAGCAGCTCACTGACAGGGGACGAGCAGTACTTC.

The gene calls are TRBV15 and TRBJ1-1; D remains unclear. V was cut by 0 bases and J by 8 bases, with 10 bases left in between. CDR1 and CDR2 from the germline V gene are LNHNV and YYDKDF (reference sequence). This CDR3 has 13 residues. CDR3 DNA: TGTGCCACCAGCAGAGATAAGCCCGAGGAAGCTTTCTTT. Translating it yields CATSRDKPEEAFF.

The rearrangement links TRBV27 to TRBJ2-1; TRBD2 agrees at 10 bases. Germline CDR1 and CDR2: MNHEY and SMNVEV (reference sequence). After removal of 4 bases from V and 7 bases from J, the junction contained 10 bases not matched to a gene. The CDR3 has 16 amino acids. CDR3 nucleotide sequence: TGTGCCAGCAGTTCCCTTTCTAGCGGGAGAGGTAATGAGCAGTTCTTC. Its translation: CASSSLSSGRGNEQFF.

The chain uses TRBV7-3 and TRBJ2-2; D remains ambiguous. The CDR3 is made up of 13 amino acids. V lost 5 bases and J lost 5, with 9 bases in between. Germline values: CDR1 SGHTA, CDR2 FQGTGA. As DNA, the CDR3 is TGTGCCAGCAGCCCAGCAGGAACCGGGGAGCTGTTTTTT. Residues: CASSPAGTGELFF.

There are a few counts of this clone. The rearrangement joins TRBV14 to TRBJ1-4, with no clear D. The CDR3 is 12 amino acids. V was clipped by 2 bases and J by 12 bases, with 10 bases between them. In germline, CDR1 is SGHDN, CDR2 FVKESK. CDR3 sequence: CASSQINGELFF. CDR3 nucleotide sequence: TGTGCCAGCAGCCAAATAAACGGAGAACTGTTTTTT.

The chain couples TRBV7-9 to TRBJ1-3; D is possibly TRBD1 (6 bases). There are 16 residues in the CDR3. Trimming shortened V by 2 bases and J by 4 bases, and 15 bases separated the two germline ends. CDR1 and CDR2 from the germline V gene are SEHNR and FQNEAQ (reference sequence). The CDR3 DNA reads TGTGCCAGCAGCTTACTGCGACAGGATATAGGAAACACCATATATTTT. Encoded protein: CASSLLRQDIGNTIYF.

The CDR3 region is CATSRDQGQVNQPQHF. For the CDR3, the DNA is TGTGCCACCAGCAGAGATCAGGGACAGGTCAATCAGCCCCAGCATTTT. The chain carries TRBV15 and TRBJ1-5; TRBD1 matches 8 bases. V trimming: 0 bases; J trimming: 3 bases; junction bases outside the gene matches: 4. Germline CDR1 reads LNHNV; CDR2 reads YYDKDF (reference sequence). CDR3 length: 16 residues.

As concerns this clone: The same CDR3 also results from other DNA sequences found in this sample. The chain couples TRBV9 to TRBJ2-7; 7 bases align to TRBD1. The CDR3 extends over 14 amino acids. Trimming removed 0 bases from V and 4 bases from J; junction bases left unmatched: 4. Germline CDR1 reads SGDLS; CDR2 reads YYNGEE. The CDR3 region is CASSVAYRGYEQYF. Here the CDR3 DNA reads TGTGCCAGCAGCGTAGCTTACAGGGGATACGAGCAGTACTTC.

The chain is built from TRBV2 and TRBJ2-3; 9 nucleotides agree with TRBD1. CDR3 length: 16 residues. V shed 5 bases, J shed 1 base, and the junction held 7 bases outside the gene matches. Germline V gene data show CDR1 as SNHLY and CDR2 as FYNNEI. The CDR3 here is CASSPPGQGGTDTQYF. The CDR3 DNA sequence: TGTGCCAGCAGTCCGCCGGGACAGGGAGGCACAGATACGCAGTATTTT.

The rearrangement joins TRBV19 to TRBJ1-3; no definite D call. CDR1 and CDR2 from the germline V gene are LNHDA and SQIVND (reference sequence). The CDR3 totals 11 residues. The germline V and J ends were trimmed by 7 bases and 7 bases, with 8 bases remaining between them. In DNA, the CDR3 is TGTGCCAGTATCCGAGGGAACACCATATATTTT. Its protein product is CASIRGNTIYF.

Note on this clone: Different DNA sequences within this sample yield the same CDR3. The rearrangement joins TRBV28 to TRBJ1-1, with TRBD1 as a possible D gene (6 bases). The V gene lost 5 bases and the J gene lost 5 bases, with 9 bases spanning the gap. The CDR3 consists of 12 residues. Germline-derived CDR1 and CDR2 are MDHEN and SYDVKM. CDR3: CASSQGNTEAFF. The CDR3 DNA follows: TGTGCCAGCAGTCAGGGGAATACTGAAGCTTTCTTT.

The chain uses TRBV12-5 and TRBJ2-1; 9 bases are a match to TRBD2. The CDR3 runs 15 residues. Germline V gene data show CDR1 as LGHNT and CDR2 as FRNRAP. V lost 2 bases, J lost 9 bases, and 8 bases stayed unmatched. CDR3 in amino acids: CASGLKVAGALEQFF. The CDR3 region has the DNA TGTGCTAGTGGTTTGAAGGTAGCGGGAGCCCTTGAGCAGTTCTTC.

The chain has TRBV28 and TRBJ1-1; the match to TRBD1 covers 8 bases. Germline lookup yields CDR1 MDHEN and CDR2 SYDVKM. J lost 11 bases, V lost 5 bases, and 4 bases had no gene match. This CDR3 contains 11 residues. CDR3 sequence: CASSLDRVAFF. CDR3 nucleotides: TGTGCCAGCAGTCTGGACAGGGTGGCTTTCTTT.

The V call is TRBV15, the J call TRBJ1-2, with D perhaps TRBD1 (6 bases). V dropped 3 bases and J dropped 2 bases, with 16 bases sitting between them. Per the germline V gene, CDR1 is LNHNV and CDR2 is YYDKDF (reference sequence). The CDR3 runs to 16 residues. The CDR3 loop reads CATSRDSGARNYGYTF. The CDR3 coding sequence is TGTGCCACCAGCAGGGACTCAGGGGCCAGGAACTATGGCTACACCTTC. Based on the CDR3 plus reference TRBV15 and TRBJ1-2, the full variable domain is DAMVIQNPRYQVTQFGKPVTLSCSQTLNHNVMYWYQQKSSQAPKLLFHYYDKDFNNEADTPDNFQSRRPNTSFCFLDIRSPGLGDTAMYLCATSRDSGARNYGYTFGSGTRLTVV.

The genes are TRBV11-2 and TRBJ2-2, with 7 bases matching TRBD1. J gave up 5 bases and V 5 bases, and 2 bases lay outside the gene matches. The germline V gene encodes CDR1 SGHAT and CDR2 FQNNGV. The CDR3 spans 13 residues. The DNA of the CDR3 is TGTGCCAGCAGCATCAGGGGGACCGGGGAGCTGTTTTTT. This encodes CASSIRGTGELFF.

This clone came up once. The junction and the germline gene differ at one end; a read error may be behind it. The V and J genes are TRBV6-1 and TRBJ2-2; 7 bases are shared with TRBD1. Germline CDR1 is MNHNS and CDR2 is SASEGT. The CDR3 spans 15 residues. This chain's CDR3 is CASSEDRVGTGELFF. The CDR3, as DNA: TGTGCCAGCAGCGAAGACAGGGTCGGCACCGGGGAGCTGTTTTTT.

The CDR3 loop is CASSYTENYGYTF. Here the CDR3 DNA reads TGTGCCAGCAGCTACACAGAAAACTATGGCTACACCTTC. This rearrangement joins TRBV5-4 to TRBJ1-2; D remains unclear. Between the trimmed V and J ends, which lost 3 bases and 2 bases, there was a span of 8 bases. Germline V gene sequence: CDR1 SGHNT, CDR2 YYREEE (reference sequence). The CDR3 has 13 residues.

This rearrangement joins TRBV6-4 to TRBJ2-5, with 7 bases that match TRBD2. The CDR3 spans 14 residues. CDR1 is MRHNA and CDR2 is SNTAGT in the germline V gene. V gave up 5 bases and J gave up 5 bases; unmatched junction bases: 8. CDR3 sequence (DNA): TGTGCCAGCAGTCGAGGGAGGGCCCGGGAGACCCAGTACTTC. Translated, it gives CASSRGRARETQYF.